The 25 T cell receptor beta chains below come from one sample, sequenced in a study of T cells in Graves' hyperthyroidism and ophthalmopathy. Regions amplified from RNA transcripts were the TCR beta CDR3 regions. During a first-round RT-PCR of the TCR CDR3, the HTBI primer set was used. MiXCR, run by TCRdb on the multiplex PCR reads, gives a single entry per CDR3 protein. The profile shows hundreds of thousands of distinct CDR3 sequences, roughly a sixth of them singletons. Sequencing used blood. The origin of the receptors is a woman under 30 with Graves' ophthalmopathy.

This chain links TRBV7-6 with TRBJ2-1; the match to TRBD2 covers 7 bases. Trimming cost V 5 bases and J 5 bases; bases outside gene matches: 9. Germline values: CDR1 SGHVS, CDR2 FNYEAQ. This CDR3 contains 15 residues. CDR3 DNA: TGTGCCAGCAGCAGAGAGCGGGGCGTCAACAATGAGCAGTTCTTC. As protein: CASSRERGVNNEQFF.

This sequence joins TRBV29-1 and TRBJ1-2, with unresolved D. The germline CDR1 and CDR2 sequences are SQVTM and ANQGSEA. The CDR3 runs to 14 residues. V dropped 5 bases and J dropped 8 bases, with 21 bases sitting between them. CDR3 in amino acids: CSVHTRAGSEGYTF. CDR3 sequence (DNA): TGCAGCGTTCACACAAGGGCGGGTTCGGAAGGCTACACCTTC.

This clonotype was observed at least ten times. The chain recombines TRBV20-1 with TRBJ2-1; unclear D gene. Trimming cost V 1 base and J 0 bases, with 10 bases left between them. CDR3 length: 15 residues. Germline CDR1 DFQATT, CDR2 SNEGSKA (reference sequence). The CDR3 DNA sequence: TGCAGTGCTAGAGTTGGGTACACCTCCTACAATGAGCAGTTCTTC. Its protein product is CSARVGYTSYNEQFF.

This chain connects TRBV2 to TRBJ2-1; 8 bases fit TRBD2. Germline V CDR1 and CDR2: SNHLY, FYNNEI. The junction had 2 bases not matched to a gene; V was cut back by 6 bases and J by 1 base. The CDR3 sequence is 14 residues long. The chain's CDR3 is CASSKRGSYNEQFF. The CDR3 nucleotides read TGTGCCAGCAGCAAGCGGGGGTCCTACAATGAGCAGTTCTTC.

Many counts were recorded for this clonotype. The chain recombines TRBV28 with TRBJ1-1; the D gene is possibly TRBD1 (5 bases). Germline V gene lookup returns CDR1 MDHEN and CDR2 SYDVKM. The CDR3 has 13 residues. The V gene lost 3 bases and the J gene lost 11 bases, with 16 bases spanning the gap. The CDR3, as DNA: TGTGCCAGCAGTTTTCAAGGGGCGTGGGAGGCTTTCTTT. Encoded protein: CASSFQGAWEAFF.

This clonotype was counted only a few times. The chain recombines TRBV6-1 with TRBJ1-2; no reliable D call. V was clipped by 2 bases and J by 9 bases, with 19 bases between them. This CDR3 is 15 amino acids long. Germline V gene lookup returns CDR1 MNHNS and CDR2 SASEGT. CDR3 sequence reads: CASSELPQASISYTF. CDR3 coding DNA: TGTGCCAGCAGTGAACTCCCCCAAGCTTCGATAAGCTACACCTTC.

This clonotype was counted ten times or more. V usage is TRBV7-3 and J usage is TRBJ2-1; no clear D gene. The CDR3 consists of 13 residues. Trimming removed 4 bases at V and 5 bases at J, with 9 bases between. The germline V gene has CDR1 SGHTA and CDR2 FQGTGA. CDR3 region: CASSSQGNNEQFF. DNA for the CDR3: TGTGCCAGCAGCTCACAAGGTAACAATGAGCAGTTCTTC.

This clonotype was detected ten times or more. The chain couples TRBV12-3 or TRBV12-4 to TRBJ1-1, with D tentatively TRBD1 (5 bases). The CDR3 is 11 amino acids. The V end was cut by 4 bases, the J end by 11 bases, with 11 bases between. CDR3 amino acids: CASSSDGGAFF. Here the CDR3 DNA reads TGTGCCAGCAGTTCCGATGGGGGGGCTTTCTTT.

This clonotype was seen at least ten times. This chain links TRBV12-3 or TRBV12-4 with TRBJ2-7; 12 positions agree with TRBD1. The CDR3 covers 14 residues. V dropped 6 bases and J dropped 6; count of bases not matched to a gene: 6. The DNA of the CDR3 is TGTGCCAGCAGCTGGGACAGGGGGCGCGCCGAGCAGTACTTC. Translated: CASSWDRGRAEQYF.

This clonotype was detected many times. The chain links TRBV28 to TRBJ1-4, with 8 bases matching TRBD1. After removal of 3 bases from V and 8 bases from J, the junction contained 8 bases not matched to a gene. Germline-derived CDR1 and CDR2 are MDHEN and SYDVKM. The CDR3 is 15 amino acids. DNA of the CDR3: TGTGCCAGCAGTTTGCCGGCAGGGGGCAAAGAAAAACTGTTTTTT. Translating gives CASSLPAGGKEKLFF.

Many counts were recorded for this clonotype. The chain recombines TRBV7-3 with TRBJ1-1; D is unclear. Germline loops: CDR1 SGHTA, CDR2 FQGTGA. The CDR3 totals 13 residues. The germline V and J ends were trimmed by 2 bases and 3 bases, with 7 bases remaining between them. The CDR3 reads CASSLGVYTEAFF. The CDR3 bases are TGTGCCAGCAGCTTAGGGGTCTACACTGAAGCTTTCTTT. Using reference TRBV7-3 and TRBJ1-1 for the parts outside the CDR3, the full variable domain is GAGVSQTPSNKVTEKGKYVELRCDPISGHTALYWYRQSLGQGPEFLIYFQGTGAADDSGLPNDRFFAVRPEGSVSTLKIQRTERGDSAVYLCASSLGVYTEAFFGQGTRLTVV.

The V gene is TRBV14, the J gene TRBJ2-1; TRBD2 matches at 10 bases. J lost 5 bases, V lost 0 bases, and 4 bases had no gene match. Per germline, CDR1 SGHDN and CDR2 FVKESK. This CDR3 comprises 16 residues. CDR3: CASSQDGLAAHNEQFF. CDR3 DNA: TGTGCCAGCAGCCAAGACGGACTAGCGGCCCACAATGAGCAGTTCTTC.

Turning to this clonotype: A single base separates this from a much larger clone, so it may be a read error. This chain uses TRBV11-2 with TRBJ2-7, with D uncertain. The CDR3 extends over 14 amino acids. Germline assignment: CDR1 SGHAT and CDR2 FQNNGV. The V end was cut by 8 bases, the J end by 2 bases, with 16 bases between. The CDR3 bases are TGTGCCAGCCGGGTCAGCTTCCTTACCTACGAGCAGTACTTC. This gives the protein CASRVSFLTYEQYF.

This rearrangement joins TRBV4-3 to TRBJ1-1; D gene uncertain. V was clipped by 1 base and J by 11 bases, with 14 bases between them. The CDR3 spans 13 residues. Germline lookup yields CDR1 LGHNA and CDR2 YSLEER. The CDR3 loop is CASSQGKVNSAFF. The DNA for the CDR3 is TGCGCCAGCAGCCAAGGGAAGGTGAACTCCGCTTTCTTT.

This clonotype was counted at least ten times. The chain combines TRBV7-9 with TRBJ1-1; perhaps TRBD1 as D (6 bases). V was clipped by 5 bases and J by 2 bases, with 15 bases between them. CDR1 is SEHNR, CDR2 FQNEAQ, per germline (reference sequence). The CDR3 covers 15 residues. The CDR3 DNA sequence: TGTGCCAGCAGCCCGAACACAGGGACAAACACTGAAGCTTTCTTT. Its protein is CASSPNTGTNTEAFF. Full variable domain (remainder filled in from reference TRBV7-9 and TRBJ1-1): DTGVSQNPRHKITKRGQNVTFRCDPISEHNRLYWYRQTLGQGPEFLTYFQNEAQLEKSRLLSDRFSAERPKGSFSTLEIQRTEQGDSAMYLCASSPNTGTNTEAFFGQGTRLTVV.

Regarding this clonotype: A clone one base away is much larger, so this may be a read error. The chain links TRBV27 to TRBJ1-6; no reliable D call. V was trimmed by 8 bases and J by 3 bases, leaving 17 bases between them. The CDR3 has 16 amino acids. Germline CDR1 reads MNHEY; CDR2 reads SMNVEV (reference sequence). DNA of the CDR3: TGTGCCAGCGGTCTCAAATTTAACCTCTATAATTCACCCCTCCACTTT. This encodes CASGLKFNLYNSPLHF.

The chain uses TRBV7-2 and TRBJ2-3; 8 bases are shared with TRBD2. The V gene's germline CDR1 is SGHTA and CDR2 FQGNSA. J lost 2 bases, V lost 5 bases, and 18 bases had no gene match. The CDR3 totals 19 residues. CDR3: CASSHPGTSRPPITDTQYF. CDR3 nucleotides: TGTGCCAGCAGCCACCCCGGGACTAGTCGACCTCCCATCACAGATACGCAGTATTTT.

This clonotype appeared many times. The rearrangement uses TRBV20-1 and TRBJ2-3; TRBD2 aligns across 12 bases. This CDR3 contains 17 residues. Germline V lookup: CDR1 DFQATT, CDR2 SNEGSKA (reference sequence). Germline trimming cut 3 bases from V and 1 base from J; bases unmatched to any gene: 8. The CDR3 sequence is CSASLTSGSGGTDTQYF. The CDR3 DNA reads TGCAGTGCTAGTTTGACTAGCGGGAGTGGGGGCACAGATACGCAGTATTTT.

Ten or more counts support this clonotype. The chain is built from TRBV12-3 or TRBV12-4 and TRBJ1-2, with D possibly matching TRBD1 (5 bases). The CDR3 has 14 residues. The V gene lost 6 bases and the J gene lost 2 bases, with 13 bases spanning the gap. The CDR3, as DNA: TGTGCCAGCAGCATCGACAGAACCAACTATGGCTACACCTTC. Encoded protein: CASSIDRTNYGYTF.

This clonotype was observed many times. CDR3 nucleotide sequence: TGTGCCAGCAGTCCGGGGCTTGAAGCTTTCTTT. Its translation is CASSPGLEAFF. This chain links TRBV6-2 or TRBV6-3 with TRBJ1-1; tentatively, D is TRBD1 (5 bases). Trimming left V 5 bases short and J 7 bases short, with 8 bases between. This CDR3 has 11 amino acids. CDR1 MNHEY and CDR2 SVGEGT come from the germline V gene.

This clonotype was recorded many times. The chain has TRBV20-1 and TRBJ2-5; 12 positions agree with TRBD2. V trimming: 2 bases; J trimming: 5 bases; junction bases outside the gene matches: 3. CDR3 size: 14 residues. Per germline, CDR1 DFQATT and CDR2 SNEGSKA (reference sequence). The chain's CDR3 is CSARTSGRRETQYF. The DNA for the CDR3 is TGCAGTGCTAGAACTAGCGGGAGGCGGGAGACCCAGTACTTC.

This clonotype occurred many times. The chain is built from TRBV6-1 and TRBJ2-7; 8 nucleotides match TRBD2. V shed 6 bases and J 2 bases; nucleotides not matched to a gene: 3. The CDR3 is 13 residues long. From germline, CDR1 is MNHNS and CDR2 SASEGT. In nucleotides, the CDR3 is TGTGCCAGCAGCGGGAGGGAACCCTACGAGCAGTACTTC. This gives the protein CASSGREPYEQYF.

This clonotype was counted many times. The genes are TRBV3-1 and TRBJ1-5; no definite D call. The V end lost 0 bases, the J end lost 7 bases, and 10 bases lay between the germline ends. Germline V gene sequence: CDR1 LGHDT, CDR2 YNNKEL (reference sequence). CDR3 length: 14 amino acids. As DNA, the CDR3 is TGTGCCAGCAGCCAAGATCCAGGATGGCAGCCCCAGCATTTT. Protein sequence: CASSQDPGWQPQHF.

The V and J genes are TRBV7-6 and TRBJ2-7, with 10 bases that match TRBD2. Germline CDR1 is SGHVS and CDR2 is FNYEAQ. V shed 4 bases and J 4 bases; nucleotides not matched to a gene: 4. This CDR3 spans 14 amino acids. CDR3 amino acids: CASSSLAGDYEQYF. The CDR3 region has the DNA TGTGCCAGCAGCTCGCTAGCGGGAGATTACGAGCAGTACTTC.

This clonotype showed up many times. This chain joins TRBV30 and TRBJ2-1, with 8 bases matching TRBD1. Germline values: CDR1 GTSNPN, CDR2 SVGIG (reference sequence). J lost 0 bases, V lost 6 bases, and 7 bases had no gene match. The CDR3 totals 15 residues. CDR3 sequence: CACQRQGNSYNEQFF. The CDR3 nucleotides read TGTGCCTGTCAAAGACAGGGGAACTCCTACAATGAGCAGTTCTTC. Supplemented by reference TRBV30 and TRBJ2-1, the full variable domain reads SQTIHQWPATLVQPVGSPLSLECTVEGTSNPNLYWYRQAAGRGLQLLFYSVGIGQISSEVPQNLSASRPQDRQFILSSKKLLLSDSGFYLCACQRQGNSYNEQFFGPGTRLTVL.